This T cell receptor (beta chain) was identified in a study of T-cell memory formation after mild COVID-19. The wider study: Largely donor-specific TCR clusters were found. Regarding the study as a whole: Day 15 to 85 contractors were CD4/CD8 balanced; later expanders leaned CD4+.

Trimming took 4 bases from V and 8 from J, leaving 9 bases between them. The CDR3 has 11 residues. The V gene's germline CDR1 is DFQATT and CDR2 SNEGSKA (reference sequence). As for this clonotype: Its antigen is not known.

Barcoded TCR alpha and TCR beta cDNA libraries with UMIs came from 5'RACE using constant-segment primers. One entry per CDR3 protein, called by TCRdb with MiXCR from the 5' RACE reads. The table records hundreds of thousands of distinct CDR3 sequences, roughly 17% of them present only once. This TCR came from an adult woman who had mild COVID-19 (a few samples of this study predate the infection). Cell type and time point are not known. The genes are TRBV20-1 and TRBJ2-1, with unresolved D. Material: PBMCs or a T cell subset sorted from them (not recorded which). The CDR3 nucleotides read TGCAGTGCTATCGACTGGTATGAGCAGTTCTTC. It specifies CSAIDWYEQFF.